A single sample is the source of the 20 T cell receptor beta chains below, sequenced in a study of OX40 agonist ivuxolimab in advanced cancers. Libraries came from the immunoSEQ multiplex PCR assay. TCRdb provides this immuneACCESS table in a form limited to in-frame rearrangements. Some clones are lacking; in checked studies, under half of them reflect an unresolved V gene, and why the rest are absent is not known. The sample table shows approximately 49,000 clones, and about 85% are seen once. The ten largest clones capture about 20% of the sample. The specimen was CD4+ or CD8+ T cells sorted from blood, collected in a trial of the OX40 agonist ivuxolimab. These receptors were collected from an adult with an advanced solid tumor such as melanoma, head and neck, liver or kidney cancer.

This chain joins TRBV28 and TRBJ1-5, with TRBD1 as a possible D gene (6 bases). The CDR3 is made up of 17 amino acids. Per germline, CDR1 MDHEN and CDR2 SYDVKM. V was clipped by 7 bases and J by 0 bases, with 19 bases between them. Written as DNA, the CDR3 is TGTGCCAGCACCTTACCCCGGACAGCCTATAGCAATCAGCCCCAGCATTTT. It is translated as CASTLPRTAYSNQPQHF.

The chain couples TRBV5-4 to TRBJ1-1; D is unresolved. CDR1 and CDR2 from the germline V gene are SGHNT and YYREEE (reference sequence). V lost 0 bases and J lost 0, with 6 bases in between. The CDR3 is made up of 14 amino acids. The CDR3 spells CASSLAPMNTEAFF. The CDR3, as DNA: TGTGCCAGCAGCTTGGCACCTATGAACACTGAAGCTTTCTTT.

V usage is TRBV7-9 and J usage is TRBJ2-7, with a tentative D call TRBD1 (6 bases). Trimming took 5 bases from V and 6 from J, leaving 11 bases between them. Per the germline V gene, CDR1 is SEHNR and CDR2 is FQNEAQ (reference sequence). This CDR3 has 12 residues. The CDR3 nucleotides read TGTGCCAGCAGCCGCACAGGGCGCGAGCAGTACGTC. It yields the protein CASSRTGREQYV.

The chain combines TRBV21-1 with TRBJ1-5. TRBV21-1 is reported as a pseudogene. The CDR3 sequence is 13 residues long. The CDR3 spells CARCSTSNQPQHF. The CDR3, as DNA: TGTGCCAGGTGTTCTACGAGCAATCAGCCCCAGCATTTT.

The CDR3 loop is CASSSGTSGSWTQYF. The CDR3, as DNA: TGTGCCAGCAGCTCGGGGACTAGCGGGTCCTGGACCCAGTACTTC. This chain connects TRBV7-9 to TRBJ2-5; 12 nucleotides agree with TRBD2. This CDR3 comprises 15 residues. The germline V gene has CDR1 SEHNR and CDR2 FQNEAQ (reference sequence). Losses at the gene ends were 4 bases for V and 7 bases for J; bases not matched to a gene: 7.

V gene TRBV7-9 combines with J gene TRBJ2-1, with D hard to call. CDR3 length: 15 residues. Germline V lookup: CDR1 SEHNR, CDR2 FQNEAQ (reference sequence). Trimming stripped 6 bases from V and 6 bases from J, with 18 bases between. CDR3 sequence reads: CASSTTDTWGNEQFF. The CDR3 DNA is TGTGCCAGCAGTACAACCGACACGTGGGGCAATGAGCAGTTCTTC. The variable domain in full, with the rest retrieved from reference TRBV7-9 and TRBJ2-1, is DTGVSQNPRHKITKRGQNVTFRCDPISEHNRLYWYRQTLGQGPEFLTYFQNEAQLEKSRLLSDRFSAERPKGSFSTLEIQRTEQGDSAMYLCASSTTDTWGNEQFFGPGTRLTVL.

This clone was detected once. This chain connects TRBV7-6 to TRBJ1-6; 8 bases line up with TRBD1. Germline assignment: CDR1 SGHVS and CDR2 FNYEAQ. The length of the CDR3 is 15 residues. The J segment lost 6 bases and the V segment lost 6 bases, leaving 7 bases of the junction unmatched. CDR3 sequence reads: CASRSTGGSNSPLHF. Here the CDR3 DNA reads TGTGCCAGCAGGTCCACAGGGGGATCTAATTCACCCCTCCACTTT.

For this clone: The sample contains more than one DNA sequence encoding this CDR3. The CDR3 DNA is TGTGCCAGCAGCGTAGGGGGCACAGATACGCAGTATTTT. Residues: CASSVGGTDTQYF. The rearrangement joins TRBV9 to TRBJ2-3; D uncertain. The CDR3 length is 13 residues. Germline loops: CDR1 SGDLS, CDR2 YYNGEE. Deletions cut 0 bases from V and 1 base from J, with 3 bases between.

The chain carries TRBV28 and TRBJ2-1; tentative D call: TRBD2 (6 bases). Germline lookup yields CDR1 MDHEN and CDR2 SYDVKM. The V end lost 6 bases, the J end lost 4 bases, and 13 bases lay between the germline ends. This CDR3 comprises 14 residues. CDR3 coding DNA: TGTGCCAGCAGGGAGGGTCCAGGTTACAATGAGCAGTTCTTC. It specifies CASREGPGYNEQFF.

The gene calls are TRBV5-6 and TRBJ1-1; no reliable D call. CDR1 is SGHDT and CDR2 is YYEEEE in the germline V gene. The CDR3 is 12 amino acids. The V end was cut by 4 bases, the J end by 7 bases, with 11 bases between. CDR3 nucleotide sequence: TGTGCCAGCAGCCTAGGACGGGTTGAAGCTTTCTTT. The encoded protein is CASSLGRVEAFF.

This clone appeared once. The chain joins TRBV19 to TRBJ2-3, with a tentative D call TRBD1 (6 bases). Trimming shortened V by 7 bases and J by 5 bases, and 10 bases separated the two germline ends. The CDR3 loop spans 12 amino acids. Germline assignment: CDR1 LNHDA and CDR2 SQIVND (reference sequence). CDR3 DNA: TGTGCCAGTAACCTAGGGGGAGATACGCAGTATTTT. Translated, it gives CASNLGGDTQYF. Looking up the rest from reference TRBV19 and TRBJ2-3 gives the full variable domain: DGGITQSPKYLFRKEGQNVTLSCEQNLNHDAMYWYRQDPGQGLRLIYYSQIVNDFQKGDIAEGYSVSREKKESFPLTVTSAQKNPTAFYLCASNLGGDTQYFGPGTRLTVL.

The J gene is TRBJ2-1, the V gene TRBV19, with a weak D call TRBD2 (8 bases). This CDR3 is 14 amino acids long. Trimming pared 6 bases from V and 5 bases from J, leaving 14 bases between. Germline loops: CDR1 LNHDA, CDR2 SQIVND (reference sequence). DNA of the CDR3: TGTGCCAGTAGCAACAGGGGACTAGACAATGAGCAGTTCTTC. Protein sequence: CASSNRGLDNEQFF.

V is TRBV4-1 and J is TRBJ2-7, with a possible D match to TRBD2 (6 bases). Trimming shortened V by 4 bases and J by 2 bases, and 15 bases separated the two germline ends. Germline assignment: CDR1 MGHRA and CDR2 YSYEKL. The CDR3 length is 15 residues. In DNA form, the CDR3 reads TGCGCCAGCAGCCCCCTTCTGGGGACTCCCTACGAGCAGTACTTC. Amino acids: CASSPLLGTPYEQYF.

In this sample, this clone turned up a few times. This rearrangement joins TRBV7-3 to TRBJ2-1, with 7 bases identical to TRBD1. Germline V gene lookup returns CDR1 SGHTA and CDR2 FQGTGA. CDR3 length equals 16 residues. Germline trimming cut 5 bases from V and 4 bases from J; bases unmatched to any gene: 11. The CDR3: CASSAGTALGYNEQFF. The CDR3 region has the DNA TGTGCCAGCAGCGCCGGGACAGCCCTGGGGTACAATGAGCAGTTCTTC.

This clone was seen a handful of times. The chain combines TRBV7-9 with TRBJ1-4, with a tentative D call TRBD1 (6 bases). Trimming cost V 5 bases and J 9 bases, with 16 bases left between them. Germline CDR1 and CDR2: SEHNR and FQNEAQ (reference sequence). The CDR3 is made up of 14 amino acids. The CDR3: CASSTGGGAKKLFF. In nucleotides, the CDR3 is TGTGCCAGCAGCACCGGAGGGGGGGCGAAAAAACTGTTTTTT.

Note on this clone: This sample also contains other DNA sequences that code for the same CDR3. The CDR3 DNA sequence: TGCGCCAGCACCCCGGACAGGGGACGAACCGGGGAGCTGTTTTTT. Translated: CASTPDRGRTGELFF. This chain uses TRBV5-1 with TRBJ2-2; 9 bases match TRBD1. This CDR3 spans 15 amino acids. J gave up 5 bases and V 6 bases, and 8 bases lay outside the gene matches. Germline CDR1 is SGHRS and CDR2 is YFSETQ.

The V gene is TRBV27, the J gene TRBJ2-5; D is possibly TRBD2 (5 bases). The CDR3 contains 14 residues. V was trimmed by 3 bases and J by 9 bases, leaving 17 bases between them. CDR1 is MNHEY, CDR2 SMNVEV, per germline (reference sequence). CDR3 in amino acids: CASSFSLVGSPQYF. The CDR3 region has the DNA TGTGCCAGCAGTTTTTCGTTGGTTGGGAGCCCCCAGTACTTC.

CDR3 DNA: TGTGCCAGCAGCGGGTGGGCGGGGAACACCGGGGAGCTGTTTTTT. Translated, it gives CASSGWAGNTGELFF. The rearrangement joins TRBV5-4 to TRBJ2-2; the D gene is possibly TRBD2 (5 bases). The germline CDR1 and CDR2 sequences are SGHNT and YYREEE (reference sequence). V was trimmed by 4 bases and J by 1 base, leaving 11 bases between them. The CDR3 extends over 15 amino acids.

The CDR3, as DNA: TGTGCCAGTAGCAGAGGGAGTCAGCCTCTTGTCTACGAGCAGTACGTC. Translated, it gives CASSRGSQPLVYEQYV. This chain connects TRBV21-1 to TRBJ2-7; TRBD2, the D gene given by the table, was not confirmed from the DNA. TRBV21-1 is shown as a pseudogene. The CDR3 runs 16 residues.

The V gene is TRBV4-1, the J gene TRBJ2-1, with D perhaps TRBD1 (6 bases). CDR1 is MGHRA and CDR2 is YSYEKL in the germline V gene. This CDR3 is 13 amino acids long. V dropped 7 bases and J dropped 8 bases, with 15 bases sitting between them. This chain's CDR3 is CASNSGDLDEQFF. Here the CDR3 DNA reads TGCGCCAGCAATTCAGGGGATCTCGATGAGCAGTTCTTC.